Detailed here is one T cell receptor (beta chain). The antigen is not known. Donors were ostensibly healthy at sampling, although undocumented immune exposures were probable. 60 Vbeta and 13 Jbeta primers were used in PCR. Profiling relied on immunoSEQ multiplex PCR, and the TCRdb table lists in-frame clones only, not all of them. This repertoire shows over 150,000 clones, less than 85% found once; its top ten account for 4.8%. The sample belongs to a study of cytomegalovirus exposure and HLA in healthy donors. Findings of the study overall: About 87% or about 30% of the time was how often most TCR beta V segments were productive, according to an earlier analysis.

Germline values: CDR1 SGHNT, CDR2 YYREEE (reference sequence). The V and J ends lost 4 bases and 8 bases, in that order; junction bases with no gene match: 12. The CDR3 sequence is 16 residues long. The chain couples TRBV5-4 to TRBJ2-1, with TRBD2 matching over 10 bases. Sequencing was carried out using PBMCs. The sequence came from a man aged 18-30 years in good health and CMV-seronegative. The CDR3 sequence: CASSLTSGTSMYEQFF. CDR3 sequence (DNA): TGTGCCAGCAGCCTAACTAGCGGGACTTCTATGTATGAGCAGTTCTTC.